Below are 16 T cell receptor beta chains sequenced from a single sample in a study of vaccination and CD4 T cells after COVID-19 (dated 2022 in TCRdb). Libraries were constructed by PCR. The sample was run on an Illumina iSeq 100. DNA from cultured CD4+ T cells was subjected to TCR sequencing with the Oncomine TCR Beta short-read assay at the Johns Hopkins FTIC core. TCRdb cleaned the public reads at Q25 with fastp, built clones with MiXCR and kept in-frame beta chains. Each record represents a unique CDR3 protein, reported with the most common genes and DNA among its rows. The sample profile shows 18,000 or so distinct CDR3 sequences; about 50% of them were found once. The ten largest clones represent under 8.5% of the sample. In the paper's terms, the treatment or condition label means: roughly 11-day PBMC culture with coronavirus spike peptide pools or control peptides (ViraFEST assay). The antigens these receptors bind are not known.

Here the sequenced sample was CD4+ T cells from blood, cultured in vitro, taken before SARS-CoV-2 vaccination. The source of these receptors is a human donor who had recovered from COVID-19.

This clonotype has more than one count but fewer than ten. The gene calls are TRBV7-2 and TRBJ1-2, with D uncertain. This CDR3 contains 14 residues. Germline-derived CDR1 and CDR2 are SGHTA and FQGNSA. V was cut by 2 bases and J by 1 base, with 8 bases left in between. CDR3: CASSLTDLNYGYTF. The CDR3 DNA follows: TGTGCCAGCAGCTTAACCGATCTTAACTATGGCTACACCTTC. Filled out from reference TRBV7-2 and TRBJ1-2, the complete variable domain reads GAGVSQSPSNKVTEKGKDVELRCDPISGHTALYWYRQSLGQGLEFLIYFQGNSAPDKSGLPSDRFSAERTGGSVSTLTIQRTQQEDSAVYLCASSLTDLNYGYTFGSGTRLTVV.

This clonotype was observed a handful of times. The chain links TRBV5-5 to TRBJ1-4; D is undetermined. V lost 3 bases to trimming and J lost 7 bases, with 13 bases between them. Looked up from germline, CDR1 is SGHKS and CDR2 is YYEKEE (reference sequence). The CDR3 extends over 14 amino acids. The CDR3 DNA reads as TGTGCCAGCAGCTCGATCGGGGTGGGTGAAAAACTGTTTTTT. This translates into CASSSIGVGEKLFF.

The rearrangement uses TRBV19 and TRBJ2-3, with unresolved D. V was clipped by 3 bases and J by 5 bases, with 3 bases between them. This CDR3 region has 11 residues. CDR1 LNHDA and CDR2 SQIVND come from the germline V gene (reference sequence). The CDR3 DNA reads as TGTGCCAGTAGTATGGGAGATACGCAGTATTTT. Encoded protein: CASSMGDTQYF.

This clonotype showed up just once. The V gene is TRBV12-3 or TRBV12-4, the J gene TRBJ2-3, with TRBD2 as a possible D gene (6 bases). Trimming took off 3 bases at V and 6 bases at J, with 10 bases between the two ends. This CDR3 has 13 amino acids. CDR3 sequence (DNA): TGTGCCAGCAGTTTGGGACTGGCCGATACGCAGTATTTT. This gives the protein CASSLGLADTQYF.

Written as DNA, the CDR3 is TGTGCCAGCAGTTACTCGACCGCCAGCTACAATGAGCAGTTCTTC. Translation: CASSYSTASYNEQFF. The genes are TRBV6-5 and TRBJ2-1; no firm D call. The CDR3 is 15 residues long. Germline V gives CDR1 MNHEY, CDR2 SVGAGI. Deletions cut 0 bases from V and 3 bases from J, with 9 bases between.

This rearrangement joins TRBV2 to TRBJ2-1; 9 nucleotides align to TRBD1. Looked up from germline, CDR1 is SNHLY and CDR2 is FYNNEI. Trimming at V came to 1 base and at J to 3 bases, leaving 4 bases not matched to a gene. CDR3 size: 16 residues. The DNA of the CDR3 is TGTGCCAGCAGTGAAGACCGGACAGGGGACTACAATGAGCAGTTCTTC. The encoded protein is CASSEDRTGDYNEQFF.

This rearrangement joins TRBV7-2 to TRBJ2-1, with 11 positions matching TRBD2. With 5 bases clipped from V and 7 bases from J, the junction kept 7 bases outside the gene matches. The V gene's germline CDR1 is SGHTA and CDR2 FQGNSA. This CDR3 region has 15 residues. The CDR3 DNA sequence: TGTGCCAGCAGCAGAGGGACTAGCGGACGTAATGAGCAGTTCTTC. Translating gives CASSRGTSGRNEQFF.

This clonotype appeared once. This chain joins TRBV19 and TRBJ2-5; D possibly corresponds to TRBD2 (6 bases). Trimming removed 5 bases at V and 0 bases at J, with 16 bases between. This CDR3 is built from 16 residues. CDR1 LNHDA and CDR2 SQIVND come from the germline V gene (reference sequence). CDR3 loop: CASSPRLGLYQETQYF. The CDR3 DNA follows: TGTGCCAGTAGTCCTCGACTAGGATTGTACCAAGAGACCCAGTACTTC. Full variable domain (rest looked up from reference TRBV19 and TRBJ2-5): DGGITQSPKYLFRKEGQNVTLSCEQNLNHDAMYWYRQDPGQGLRLIYYSQIVNDFQKGDIAEGYSVSREKKESFPLTVTSAQKNPTAFYLCASSPRLGLYQETQYFGPGTRLLVL.

This chain joins TRBV6-1 and TRBJ1-6; the D is unclear. The CDR3 is made up of 15 amino acids. Looked up from germline, CDR1 is MNHNS and CDR2 is SASEGT. Trimming shortened V by 8 bases and J by 6 bases, and 17 bases separated the two germline ends. CDR3 sequence (DNA): TGTGCCAGCCGCCCCGAGGCCCCTTCTAATTCACCCCTCCACTTT. Translating gives CASRPEAPSNSPLHF.

The chain has TRBV28 and TRBJ1-1; D not resolved. CDR3 length equals 12 residues. Deletions cut 6 bases from V and 3 bases from J, with 8 bases between. Per the germline V gene, CDR1 is MDHEN and CDR2 is SYDVKM. CDR3 bases: TGTGCCAGCAGCCTCCGCGACACTGAAGCTTTCTTT. It yields the protein CASSLRDTEAFF.

This chain joins TRBV7-9 and TRBJ2-5; the D is unclear. CDR1 is SEHNR and CDR2 is FQNEAQ in the germline V gene (reference sequence). The CDR3 totals 13 residues. The V gene lost 4 bases and the J gene lost 2 bases, with 8 bases spanning the gap. CDR3 bases: TGTGCCAGCAGCTCCCCCGCACAAGAGACCCAGTACTTC. It specifies CASSSPAQETQYF.

This chain links TRBV20-1 with TRBJ1-2; 10 nucleotides line up with TRBD1. The CDR3 totals 12 residues. The germline V gene has CDR1 DFQATT and CDR2 SNEGSKA (reference sequence). The J segment lost 8 bases and the V segment lost 6 bases, leaving 6 bases of the junction unmatched. CDR3 bases: TGCAGTGCCGGACAGGGGGTCTCAGGCTACACCTTC. Its protein is CSAGQGVSGYTF.

CDR3 nucleotides: TGTGCCAGCAGCTCCGGGACAGGGAACGAGCAGTACTTC. This encodes CASSSGTGNEQYF. V gene TRBV11-1 combines with J gene TRBJ2-7, with 9 bases lining up with TRBD1. The germline V gene has CDR1 SGHAT and CDR2 FQDESV (reference sequence). V trimming: 4 bases; J trimming: 5 bases; junction bases outside the gene matches: 3. The CDR3 has 13 amino acids.

This clonotype has just a few counts. The genes are TRBV12-3 or TRBV12-4 and TRBJ2-3; D possibly matches TRBD1 or TRBD2 (5 bases each). The V end was cut by 4 bases, the J end by 8 bases, with 13 bases between. The CDR3 is made up of 13 amino acids. CDR3 in amino acids: CASSSGGLGTQYF. The CDR3 DNA reads TGTGCCAGCAGTTCTGGGGGTTTAGGTACGCAGTATTTT.

J is TRBJ1-5 and V is TRBV27; D perhaps matches TRBD1 (5 bases). The germline V gene encodes CDR1 MNHEY and CDR2 SMNVEV (reference sequence). The CDR3 totals 15 residues. V was clipped by 3 bases and J by 7 bases, with 16 bases between them. This chain's CDR3 is CASSLSGGAGQPQHF. Here the CDR3 DNA reads TGTGCCAGCAGTTTGTCGGGGGGTGCTGGCCAGCCCCAGCATTTT.

This clonotype was picked up a small number of times. The V gene is TRBV7-2, the J gene TRBJ2-4; the D gene is possibly TRBD2 (7 bases). Trimming removed 1 base at V and 3 bases at J, with 13 bases between. The CDR3 is 16 residues long. Germline values: CDR1 SGHTA, CDR2 FQGNSA. The CDR3 DNA is TGTGCCAGCAGCTTAGGGAGGGGGGGAGGCAAAAACATTCAGTACTTC. Translating gives CASSLGRGGGKNIQYF.